What follows are 22 T cell receptor beta chains derived from one specimen sequenced in a study of cytomegalovirus exposure and HLA in healthy donors. The PCR used 60 Vbeta and 13 Jbeta primers. The protocol was immunoSEQ multiplex PCR, while the TCRdb copy is restricted to in-frame clones and leaves out a portion. The table records around 210,000 clones, about three quarters of them present only once. The material sequenced was PBMCs. These TCRs come from a boy under 18 in good health and CMV-seronegative.

This clone has only a few counts. The chain links TRBV5-4 to TRBJ2-5; tentative D call: TRBD2 (5 bases). Germline loops: CDR1 SGHNT, CDR2 YYREEE (reference sequence). CDR3 size: 13 residues. V gave up 7 bases and J gave up 4 bases, with 14 bases separating them. In DNA, the CDR3 is TGTGCCAGCCGAATACTAGGCGGAGAGACCCAGTACTTC. Protein: CASRILGGETQYF. The whole variable domain, remainder taken from reference TRBV5-4 and TRBJ2-5, is ETGVTQSPTHLIKTRGQQVTLRCSSQSGHNTVSWYQQALGQGPQFIFQYYREEENGRGNFPPRFSGLQFPNYSSELNVNALELDDSALYLCASRILGGETQYFGPGTRLLVL.

The chain combines TRBV6-5 with TRBJ1-2; 7 nucleotides agree with TRBD1. Germline CDR1 MNHEY, CDR2 SVGAGI. V trimming: 7 bases; J trimming: 6 bases; junction bases outside the gene matches: 14. This CDR3 is 15 amino acids long. The CDR3: CASKLDRAPGDGYTF. In DNA, the CDR3 is TGTGCCAGCAAGCTAGACAGGGCCCCCGGCGATGGCTACACCTTC.

V usage is TRBV11-2 and J usage is TRBJ2-1; possible D gene TRBD2, 6 bases. From germline, CDR1 is SGHAT and CDR2 FQNNGV. Trimming stripped 4 bases from V and 0 bases from J, with 10 bases between. The CDR3 is 15 residues long. CDR3 amino acids: CASSSTSPSYNEQFF. The CDR3 region has the DNA TGTGCCAGCAGCTCTACTAGCCCCTCCTACAATGAGCAGTTCTTC.

There are a few counts of this clone. The chain uses TRBV11-3 and TRBJ1-1; no definite D call. Between the trimmed V and J ends, which lost 5 bases and 5 bases, there was a span of 12 bases. CDR3 length: 13 residues. CDR1 SGHNT and CDR2 YENEEA come from the germline V gene. Here the CDR3 DNA reads TGTGCCAGCAGCCCGGATTCGGGGACTGAAGCTTTCTTT. Its protein is CASSPDSGTEAFF.

The V gene is TRBV29-1, the J gene TRBJ1-1; D remains unclear. This CDR3 has 12 residues. Per the germline V gene, CDR1 is SQVTM and CDR2 is ANQGSEA. The V gene lost 3 bases and the J gene lost 4 bases, with 9 bases spanning the gap. Here the CDR3 reads CSVDSSGTEAFF. DNA of the CDR3: TGCAGCGTTGATTCGTCCGGCACTGAAGCTTTCTTT.

The rearrangement joins TRBV6-1 to TRBJ1-2; D perhaps matches TRBD1 (5 bases). Per germline, CDR1 MNHNS and CDR2 SASEGT. The CDR3 length is 15 residues. Trimming removed 6 bases from V and 4 bases from J, with 18 bases in between. The CDR3, as DNA: TGTGCCAGCAGCGCGAATAGACAGCCCAGCTATGGCTACACCTTC. Translation: CASSANRQPSYGYTF.

The V call is TRBV19, the J call TRBJ1-6, with D unresolved. The CDR3 contains 14 residues. The V and J ends lost 6 bases and 7 bases respectively, with 13 bases between them. Germline values: CDR1 LNHDA, CDR2 SQIVND (reference sequence). The CDR3 DNA reads TGTGCCAGTAGCCGCGGCTCGGAAAATTCACCCCTCCACTTT. Translated: CASSRGSENSPLHF.

J is TRBJ1-1 and V is TRBV27; D is undetermined. This CDR3 is 14 amino acids long. Per the germline V gene, CDR1 is MNHEY and CDR2 is SMNVEV (reference sequence). V lost 5 bases and J 1 base, leaving 11 bases between the germline ends. The CDR3 bases are TGTGCCAGCAGTCGAGGGTCGACGAACACTGAAGCTTTCTTT. Encoded protein: CASSRGSTNTEAFF.

About this clone: The junction shows a germline mismatch at one end, possibly a read error. This chain links TRBV4-2 with TRBJ1-2, with a tentative D call TRBD1 (6 bases). The CDR3 contains 14 residues. Germline V gene lookup returns CDR1 LGHNA and CDR2 YNFKEQ. CDR3 DNA sequence: TGTGCCAGCAGCCAAGGGCAGGGGCGCTATGGCTACCCCTTC. Its translation: CASSQGQGRYGYPF.

This rearrangement joins TRBV19 to TRBJ1-2; 8 bases fit TRBD1. The CDR3 is 14 residues long. The germline CDR1 and CDR2 sequences are LNHDA and SQIVND (reference sequence). Trimming cost V 5 bases and J 7 bases; bases outside gene matches: 9. The CDR3 is CASSSQGAQSGYTF. As DNA, the CDR3 is TGTGCCAGTAGTTCCCAGGGGGCGCAGAGTGGCTACACCTTC. The full variable domain, rest sourced from reference TRBV19 and TRBJ1-2, is DGGITQSPKYLFRKEGQNVTLSCEQNLNHDAMYWYRQDPGQGLRLIYYSQIVNDFQKGDIAEGYSVSREKKESFPLTVTSAQKNPTAFYLCASSSQGAQSGYTFGSGTRLTVV.

The chain uses TRBV5-1 and TRBJ2-2; D may be TRBD2 (5 bases). Germline CDR1 is SGHRS and CDR2 is YFSETQ. The CDR3 sequence is 15 residues long. The germline V and J ends were trimmed by 1 base and 4 bases, with 11 bases remaining between them. The CDR3 bases are TGCGCCAGCAGCTTGACCGGGGTAGGCACCGGGGAGCTGTTTTTT. Amino acids: CASSLTGVGTGELFF. Looking up the rest from reference TRBV5-1 and TRBJ2-2 gives the full variable domain: KAGVTQTPRYLIKTRGQQVTLSCSPISGHRSVSWYQQTPGQGLQFLFEYFSETQRNKGNFPGRFSGRQFSNSRSEMNVSTLELGDSALYLCASSLTGVGTGELFFGEGSRLTVL.

Worth noting for this clone: Other DNA sequences in this sample translate to the same CDR3. V gene TRBV5-4 combines with J gene TRBJ2-3, with D possibly being TRBD2 (5 bases). This CDR3 is 13 amino acids long. V lost 2 bases and J 3 bases, leaving 7 bases between the germline ends. Germline V gives CDR1 SGHNT, CDR2 YYREEE (reference sequence). In DNA form, the CDR3 reads TGTGCCAGCAGCTTCAGCGGAACAGATACGCAGTATTTT. Its protein is CASSFSGTDTQYF.

J is TRBJ1-5 and V is TRBV9; 9 nucleotides agree with TRBD1. CDR3 length equals 15 residues. V lost 4 bases, J lost 0 bases, and 2 bases stayed unmatched. Germline-derived CDR1 and CDR2 are SGDLS and YYNGEE. CDR3 nucleotide sequence: TGTGCCAGCAGCCTGACAGGGGGTAGCAATCAGCCCCAGCATTTT. It yields the protein CASSLTGGSNQPQHF.

CDR3: CASRPGTSGYEQYF. The CDR3 DNA is TGTGCCAGCAGACCCGGGACTAGCGGGTACGAGCAGTACTTC. The rearrangement links TRBV7-2 to TRBJ2-7; the match to TRBD2 covers 12 bases. The V gene end was trimmed by 6 bases and the J gene end by 4 bases; junction bases not matched to a gene: 4. Germline V CDR1 and CDR2: SGHTA, FQGNSA. The CDR3 has 14 residues.

The chain carries TRBV5-1 and TRBJ2-3, with 12 bases aligning to TRBD2. In germline, CDR1 is SGHRS, CDR2 YFSETQ. This CDR3 comprises 24 residues. With 7 bases clipped from V and 6 bases from J, the junction kept 36 bases outside the gene matches. CDR3 amino acids: CASSILGPLAGGLIGRFFLDTQYF. CDR3 nucleotides: TGCGCCAGCTCAATCTTAGGCCCCCTAGCGGGGGGGCTAATTGGAAGGTTTTTTTTGGATACGCAGTATTTT.

The V call is TRBV27, the J call TRBJ2-2; 7 nucleotides align to TRBD1. J lost 4 bases, V lost 6 bases, and 5 bases had no gene match. CDR1 and CDR2 (germline): MNHEY, SMNVEV (reference sequence). CDR3 length: 14 amino acids. CDR3 protein: CASRSTGATGELFF. For the CDR3, the DNA is TGTGCCAGCAGATCTACAGGGGCCACCGGGGAGCTGTTTTTT.

The V and J genes are TRBV7-9 and TRBJ2-1; 13 bases are shared with TRBD2. Germline trimming cut 5 bases from V and 6 bases from J; bases unmatched to any gene: 10. This CDR3 region has 17 residues. CDR1 and CDR2 (germline): SEHNR, FQNEAQ (reference sequence). The CDR3 reads CASSPMRTSGSFNEQFF. The DNA of the CDR3 is TGTGCCAGCAGCCCGATGAGGACTAGCGGGAGCTTCAATGAGCAGTTCTTC.

V is TRBV9 and J is TRBJ2-7, with D perhaps TRBD2 (6 bases). Germline V lookup: CDR1 SGDLS, CDR2 YYNGEE. Trimming removed 4 bases at V and 2 bases at J, with 13 bases between. There are 14 residues in the CDR3. The CDR3 reads CASSPSGQAYEQYF. In nucleotides, the CDR3 is TGTGCCAGCAGCCCCAGCGGGCAGGCCTACGAGCAGTACTTC.

This clone was seen only once. CDR3 protein: CASSLDQLQPQHF. The CDR3, as DNA: TGTGCCAGCAGCTTAGATCAACTACAGCCCCAGCATTTT. J is TRBJ1-5 and V is TRBV11-2; the D is unclear. V dropped 0 bases and J dropped 7 bases, with 7 bases sitting between them. This CDR3 is built from 13 residues. Germline loops: CDR1 SGHAT, CDR2 FQNNGV.

CDR3 protein: CASSTGGGGYTF. The CDR3 DNA sequence: TGTGCCAGCAGCACAGGCGGCGGCGGCTACACCTTC. The chain links TRBV9 to TRBJ1-2; possibly TRBD1 for D (5 bases). The CDR3 length is 12 residues. The V gene's germline CDR1 is SGDLS and CDR2 YYNGEE. Trimming cost V 4 bases and J 8 bases, with 12 bases left between them.

This clone was detected once. The J gene is TRBJ2-6, the V gene TRBV7-9; 10 bases agree with TRBD1. CDR3 length: 19 residues. V shed 5 bases and J 2 bases; nucleotides not matched to a gene: 12. The germline CDR1 and CDR2 sequences are SEHNR and FQNEAQ (reference sequence). The CDR3 DNA is TGTGCCAGCAGCCCACCTGAGAGACAGGGGGCCACTGGGGCCAACGTCCTGACTTTC. The encoded protein is CASSPPERQGATGANVLTF.

The genes are TRBV6-6 and TRBJ2-2, with 10 bases identical to TRBD1. The CDR3 is 16 amino acids. Losses at the gene ends were 2 bases for V and 3 bases for J; bases not matched to a gene: 3. The germline gives CDR1 MNHNY, CDR2 SVGAGI (reference sequence). The CDR3 nucleotides are TGTGCCAGCAGTTACCGGGGGACAGGGGACACCGGGGAGCTGTTTTTT. Its protein is CASSYRGTGDTGELFF.